Reported below is one T cell receptor beta chain. These data belong to a study of spatial heterogeneity in lung cancer. Via MiXCR, TCRdb re-called the 5' RACE reads, giving one row per CDR3 protein. The data hold about 38,000 distinct CDR3 sequences, with roughly 5% observed a single time. Time point meaning: sample taken at primary tumor resection. The study sequenced unsorted whole RNA from tumor, nontumor lung or frozen PBMC. The sequence was collected from a female donor with early-stage non-small cell lung cancer. Sample: PBMCs, taken at surgery.

The CDR3 DNA follows: TGTGCCAGTCGTGGACAGGGTTATGGCTACACCTTC. This sequence encodes CASRGQGYGYTF. V usage is TRBV19 and J usage is TRBJ1-2; the match to TRBD1 covers 8 bases. This CDR3 has 12 residues. CDR1 is LNHDA and CDR2 is SQIVND in the germline V gene (reference sequence). V lost 8 bases to trimming and J lost 5 bases; unmatched junction nucleotides: 4.